This T cell receptor (beta chain) was recovered during a study of spatial heterogeneity in lung cancer. Study-wide points: TCRs found ubiquitously expanded in tumor appeared in blood more at resection than at follow-up.

This sample's time point: sample taken at primary tumor resection. In each case, whole RNA from tumor, nontumor lung or frozen PBMC was sequenced unsorted. With V trimmed by 9 bases and J by 0 bases, 11 bases remained unmatched. This CDR3 contains 15 residues. This clonotype has ten or more counts. The antigen remains unidentified. TCRdb itself ran the 5' RACE reads through MiXCR, one entry per CDR3 protein. The table lists 40,000 to 50,000 distinct CDR3 sequences, 12% to 15% of them singletons. The J gene is TRBJ2-7, the V gene TRBV12-3 or TRBV12-4, with 7 bases matching TRBD2. The input for sequencing was PBMCs, taken at surgery. The sequence derives from a male donor with early-stage non-small cell lung cancer. Here the CDR3 DNA reads TGTGCCAGTTCTCTCGGGGGGTTTAACTCCTACGAGCAGTACTTC. This gives the protein CASSLGGFNSYEQYF.